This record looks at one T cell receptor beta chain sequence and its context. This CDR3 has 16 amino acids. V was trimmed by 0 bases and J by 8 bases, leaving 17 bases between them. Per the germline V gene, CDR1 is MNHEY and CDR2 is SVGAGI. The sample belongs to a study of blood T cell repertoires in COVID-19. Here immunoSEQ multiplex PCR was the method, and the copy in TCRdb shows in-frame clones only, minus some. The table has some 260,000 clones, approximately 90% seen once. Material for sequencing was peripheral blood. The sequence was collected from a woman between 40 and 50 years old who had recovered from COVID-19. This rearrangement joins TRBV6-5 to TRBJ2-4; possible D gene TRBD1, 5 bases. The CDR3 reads CASSYSGQTNKDIQYF. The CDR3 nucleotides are TGTGCCAGCAGTTACTCGGGGCAGACAAATAAGGACATTCAGTACTTC.